The clone carrying this TCR beta chain was found many times. The data derive from a study of identical twins. The CDR3 is 15 amino acids. The ends were cut back, 3 bases at V and 4 bases at J, with 15 bases in the middle. Germline V gives CDR1 KGHDR, CDR2 SFDVKD. Healthy Caucasian individuals made up all the donors. Template switching created a universal primer site, and the cDNA included unique molecular identifiers. A single record per CDR3 protein comes from TCRdb applying MiXCR to the 5' RACE reads. This sample has more than 350,000 distinct CDR3 sequences, with about 9% found just once. Source material: naive T cells sorted from blood. This chain joins TRBV24-1 and TRBJ2-7, with D perhaps being TRBD1 or TRBD2 (6 bases each). This receptor was obtained from a woman between 45 and 60 years old in good health. CDR3 protein: CATSDRDTGVYEQYF. The CDR3 nucleotides are TGTGCCACCAGTGATCGGGACACGGGGGTTTACGAGCAGTACTTC.